Given below is one TCR beta chain in context. Mismatch with germline at one junction end may stem from a read error. These data are taken from a study of blood T cell repertoires in COVID-19. In the study overall: The United States, Italy and Spain were the sources of the acute and convalescent COVID-19 samples. The analysed material was cDNA or gDNA that came from T cells, B-cell-depleted T cells, or PBMCs.

CDR1 and CDR2 (germline): SEHNR, FQNEAQ (reference sequence). This CDR3 has 14 residues. The authors' processing: The authors estimated nucleated cell counts from reference gene primer amplification. Some clones are missing from TCRdb's copy, which holds only in-frame ones; the method was immunoSEQ multiplex PCR. D and trimming were read from the DNA, whereas the V and J calls and clone size are those reported in that table. The sample comprises fewer than 130,000 clones, 88% of which are singletons, and less than 4% rests with the top ten. V and J are TRBV7-9 and TRBJ1-2; the D is unclear. The sequenced material came from peripheral blood. This receptor was taken from a woman between 50 and 59 years old with acute or convalescent COVID-19. CDR3 residues: CASSPAGNSVKGNF. CDR3 DNA sequence: TGTGCCAGCAGCCCAGCCGGGAATTCCGTTAAGGGAAACTTC. Filled out from reference TRBV7-9 and TRBJ1-2, the complete variable domain reads DTGVSQNPRHKITKRGQNVTFRCDPISEHNRLYWYRQTLGQGPEFLTYFQNEAQLEKSRLLSDRFSAERPKGSFSTLEIQRTEQGDSAMYLCASSPAGNSVKGNFGSGTRLTVV.